What follows are 17 T cell receptor beta chains derived from one specimen sequenced in a study of post-analysis software for immune sequencing data. Study findings and constraints: When patients were compared with controls, about five TRBV segments were more frequent, TRBV5-6, TRBV5-1 and TRBV20-1 among them.

Built from TCR beta cDNA, the libraries had unique molecular identifiers in them. TCRdb reanalysed the PCR reads using MiXCR and keeps one entry per CDR3 protein. The sample carries fewer than 900,000 distinct CDR3 sequences, roughly 46% recorded once. Their target antigens are unknown. The sequenced sample was blood. The source is a girl under 18 with multiple sclerosis.

This clonotype appeared a few times. The V gene is TRBV29-1, the J gene TRBJ2-7; D tentatively reads TRBD1 or TRBD2 (5 bases each). CDR1 SQVTM and CDR2 ANQGSEA come from the germline V gene. The ends were cut back, 0 bases at V and 3 bases at J, with 9 bases in the middle. This CDR3 is 13 amino acids long. CDR3 region: CSVEDSGLYEQYF. CDR3 nucleotides: TGCAGCGTTGAAGATTCGGGGCTCTACGAGCAGTACTTC.

This clonotype was seen a handful of times. The chain links TRBV3-1 to TRBJ2-7; TRBD2 matches 7 bases. The trim removed 0 bases at V and 2 bases at J, leaving 4 bases unmatched. Germline V gene lookup returns CDR1 LGHDT and CDR2 YNNKEL (reference sequence). CDR3 length: 15 amino acids. DNA of the CDR3: TGTGCCAGCAGCCAAGAGTCTAGCGGAACCTACGAGCAGTACTTC. Translated: CASSQESSGTYEQYF.

This clonotype has only a few counts. The chain carries TRBV4-1 and TRBJ2-2, with 7 bases identical to TRBD2. The germline gives CDR1 MGHRA, CDR2 YSYEKL. Losses at the gene ends were 0 bases for V and 7 bases for J; bases not matched to a gene: 8. This CDR3 region has 16 residues. The CDR3 protein is CASSQEGFPGGGELFF. In DNA form, the CDR3 reads TGCGCCAGCAGCCAAGAGGGGTTTCCGGGGGGCGGGGAGCTGTTTTTT.

The chain is built from TRBV3-1 and TRBJ2-3, with TRBD2 matching over 8 bases. Germline V CDR1 and CDR2: LGHDT, YNNKEL (reference sequence). J gave up 6 bases and V 3 bases, and 8 bases lay outside the gene matches. The length of the CDR3 is 15 residues. CDR3: CASSHKISGTDTQYF. The CDR3 coding sequence is TGTGCCAGCAGCCATAAGATTAGCGGGACCGATACGCAGTATTTT.

Ten or more counts support this clonotype. The chain has TRBV15 and TRBJ1-5, with TRBD1 matching 7 bases. CDR1 and CDR2 from the germline V gene are LNHNV and YYDKDF (reference sequence). This CDR3 spans 15 amino acids. With V trimmed by 0 bases and J by 5 bases, 4 bases remained unmatched. CDR3 sequence reads: CATSREGQRDQPQHF. For the CDR3, the DNA is TGTGCCACCAGCAGAGAGGGACAGCGAGATCAGCCCCAGCATTTT.

This chain connects TRBV15 to TRBJ2-7, with 7 positions matching TRBD2. The CDR3 runs to 14 residues. Germline V CDR1 and CDR2: LNHNV, YYDKDF (reference sequence). The ends lost 1 base at V and 5 bases at J; junction bases unmatched: 5. DNA for the CDR3: TGTGCCACCAGCAGAGGCGGGAGTTGGAACGAGCAGTACTTC. Translating it yields CATSRGGSWNEQYF.

This chain joins TRBV6-6 and TRBJ2-7, with D possibly being TRBD2 (6 bases). From germline, CDR1 is MNHNY and CDR2 SVGAGI (reference sequence). CDR3 length: 16 amino acids. Trimming pared 2 bases from V and 2 bases from J, leaving 16 bases between. CDR3: CASSYTEGGPTYEQYF. CDR3 in DNA: TGTGCCAGCAGTTACACCGAGGGAGGCCCCACCTACGAGCAGTACTTC.

As DNA, the CDR3 is TGCAGTGCTAGGCCTAACACAGATACGCAGTATTTT. It is translated as CSARPNTDTQYF. The rearrangement uses TRBV20-1 and TRBJ2-3; D remains unclear. Trimming removed 3 bases at V and 2 bases at J, with 6 bases between. Germline CDR1 reads DFQATT; CDR2 reads SNEGSKA (reference sequence). The length of the CDR3 is 12 residues.

Remarks on this clonotype: The junction departs from germline at one end; a sequencing error may be responsible. The rearrangement uses TRBV15 and TRBJ2-6; maybe TRBD1 (5 bases). CDR1 is LNHNV, CDR2 YYDKDF, per germline (reference sequence). This CDR3 contains 16 residues. The CDR3 is CATSRGLGSGANVQTF. For the CDR3, the DNA is TGTGCCACCAGCAGGGGTTTGGGCTCTGGGGCCAACGTCCAGACTTTC.

The V gene is TRBV20-1, the J gene TRBJ2-7; TRBD1 or TRBD2 may be the D gene (5 bases each). V was shortened by 3 bases and J by 2 bases, with 14 bases between the two germline ends. Per the germline V gene, CDR1 is DFQATT and CDR2 is SNEGSKA (reference sequence). The CDR3 loop spans 14 amino acids. The CDR3 sequence: CSASGAGATYEQYF. In DNA form, the CDR3 reads TGCAGTGCTAGTGGGGCGGGCGCCACCTACGAGCAGTACTTC.

This chain joins TRBV7-9 and TRBJ1-2; the D is unclear. CDR3 length: 13 residues. V was clipped by 10 bases and J by 1 base, with 13 bases between them. Germline values: CDR1 SEHNR, CDR2 FQNEAQ (reference sequence). The CDR3 reads CATFETINYGYTF. CDR3 in DNA: TGTGCCACGTTTGAGACAATTAACTATGGCTACACCTTC.

The rearrangement links TRBV5-1 to TRBJ2-1; D remains ambiguous. Between the trimmed V and J ends, which lost 6 bases and 5 bases, there was a span of 6 bases. CDR3 size: 11 residues. Looked up from germline, CDR1 is SGHRS and CDR2 is YFSETQ. For the CDR3, the DNA is TGCGCCAGCAATGGCCACAATGAGCAGTTCTTC. This gives the protein CASNGHNEQFF. The complete variable domain, with remaining parts taken from reference TRBV5-1 and TRBJ2-1, reads KAGVTQTPRYLIKTRGQQVTLSCSPISGHRSVSWYQQTPGQGLQFLFEYFSETQRNKGNFPGRFSGRQFSNSRSEMNVSTLELGDSALYLCASNGHNEQFFGPGTRLTVL.

The chain joins TRBV20-1 to TRBJ2-4; tentatively, D is TRBD2 (6 bases). V lost 3 bases and J lost 3, with 6 bases in between. This CDR3 has 12 amino acids. Per the germline V gene, CDR1 is DFQATT and CDR2 is SNEGSKA (reference sequence). The CDR3 sequence is CSASGSKNIQYF. The CDR3 DNA is TGCAGTGCTAGCGGGAGCAAAAACATTCAGTACTTC.

This clonotype was seen more than once but under ten times. The gene calls are TRBV29-1 and TRBJ2-1; D is unclear. The germline V and J ends were trimmed by 5 bases and 4 bases, with 12 bases remaining between them. CDR1 is SQVTM and CDR2 is ANQGSEA in the germline V gene. The CDR3 extends over 13 amino acids. This CDR3 reads CSVPKGSYNEQFF. CDR3 bases: TGCAGCGTTCCCAAGGGCAGTTACAATGAGCAGTTCTTC.

There are a few counts of this clonotype. This chain uses TRBV6-1 with TRBJ2-1; D is uncertain. The CDR3 is 18 amino acids. V dropped 6 bases and J dropped 1 base, with 22 bases sitting between them. The V gene's germline CDR1 is MNHNS and CDR2 SASEGT. The CDR3 DNA follows: TGTGCCAGCAGGTTGTTGGTCCAGGACCTAAGTTCCTACAATGAGCAGTTCTTC. Translated, it gives CASRLLVQDLSSYNEQFF.

This chain links TRBV10-3 with TRBJ2-4, with D perhaps TRBD2 (6 bases). Near its end, the DNA agrees better with TRBJ2-5, so the J call may be wrong. The CDR3 is 17 residues long. From germline, CDR1 is ENHRY and CDR2 SYGVKD. Here the CDR3 DNA reads TGTGCCATCAGTGATTGGGTAGCGGAGTCCGGGGAAGAGACCCAGTACTTC. Its translation: CAISDWVAESGEETQYF.

The rearrangement joins TRBV27 to TRBJ1-4; D unresolved. Trimming removed 8 bases at V and 0 bases at J, with 7 bases between. This CDR3 is built from 13 residues. Germline assignment: CDR1 MNHEY and CDR2 SMNVEV (reference sequence). The chain's CDR3 is CASRGTTNEKLFF. CDR3 DNA sequence: TGTGCCAGCCGGGGAACAACTAATGAAAAACTGTTTTTT.